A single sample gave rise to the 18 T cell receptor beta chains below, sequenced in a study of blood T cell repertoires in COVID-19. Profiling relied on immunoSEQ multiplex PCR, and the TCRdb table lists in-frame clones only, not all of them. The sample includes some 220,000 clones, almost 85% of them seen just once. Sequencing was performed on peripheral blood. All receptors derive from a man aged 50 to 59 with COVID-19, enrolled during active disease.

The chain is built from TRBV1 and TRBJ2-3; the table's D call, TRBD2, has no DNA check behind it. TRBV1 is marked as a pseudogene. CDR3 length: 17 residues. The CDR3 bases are TGCACCAGCAGCCAAGAAATGCGGTGGCCTAGCACAGATACGCAGTATTTT. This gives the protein CTSSQEMRWPSTDTQYF.

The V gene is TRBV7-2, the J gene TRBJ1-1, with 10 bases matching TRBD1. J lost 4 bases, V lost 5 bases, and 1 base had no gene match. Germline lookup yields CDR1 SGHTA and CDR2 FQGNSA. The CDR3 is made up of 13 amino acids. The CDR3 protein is CASSRDRGTEAFF. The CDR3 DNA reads TGTGCCAGCAGCCGGGACAGGGGCACTGAAGCTTTCTTT.

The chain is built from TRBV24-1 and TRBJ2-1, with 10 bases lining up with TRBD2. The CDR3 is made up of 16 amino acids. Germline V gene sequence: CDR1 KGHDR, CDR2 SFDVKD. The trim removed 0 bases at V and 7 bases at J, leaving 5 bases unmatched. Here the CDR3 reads CATSDLLASGGNEQFF. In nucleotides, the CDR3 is TGTGCCACCAGTGATTTGCTGGCTAGCGGGGGTAATGAGCAGTTCTTC.

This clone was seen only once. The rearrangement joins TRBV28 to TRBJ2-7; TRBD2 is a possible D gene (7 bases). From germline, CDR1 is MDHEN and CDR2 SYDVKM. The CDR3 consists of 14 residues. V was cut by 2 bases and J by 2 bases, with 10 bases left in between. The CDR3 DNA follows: TGTGCCAGCAGTTTAGGGGGGGCCACCTACGAGCAGTACTTC. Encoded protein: CASSLGGATYEQYF.

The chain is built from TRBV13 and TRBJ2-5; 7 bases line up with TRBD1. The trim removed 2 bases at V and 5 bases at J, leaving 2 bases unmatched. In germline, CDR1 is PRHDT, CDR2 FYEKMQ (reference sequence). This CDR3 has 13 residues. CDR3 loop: CASSLQGVETQYF. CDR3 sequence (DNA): TGTGCCAGCAGCTTACAGGGGGTTGAGACCCAGTACTTC.

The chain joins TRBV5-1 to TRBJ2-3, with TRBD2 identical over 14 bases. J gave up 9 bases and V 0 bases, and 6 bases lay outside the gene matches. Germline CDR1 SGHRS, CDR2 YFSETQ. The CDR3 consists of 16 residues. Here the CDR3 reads CASSLGGLAGGETQYF. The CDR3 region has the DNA TGCGCCAGCAGCTTGGGTGGACTAGCGGGGGGAGAGACGCAGTATTTT.

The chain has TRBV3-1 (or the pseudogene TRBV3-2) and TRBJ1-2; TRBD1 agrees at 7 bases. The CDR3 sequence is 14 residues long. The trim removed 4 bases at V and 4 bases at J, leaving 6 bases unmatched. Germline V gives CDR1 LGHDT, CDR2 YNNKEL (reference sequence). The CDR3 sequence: CASSLWTGSYGYTF. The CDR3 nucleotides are TGTGCCAGCAGCCTCTGGACAGGCTCCTATGGCTACACCTTC.

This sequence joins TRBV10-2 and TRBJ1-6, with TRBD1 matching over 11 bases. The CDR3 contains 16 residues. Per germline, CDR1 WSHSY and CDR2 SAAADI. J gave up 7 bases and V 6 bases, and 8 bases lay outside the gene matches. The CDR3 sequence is CASSTSGTGGNSPLHF. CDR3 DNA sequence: TGCGCCAGCAGCACGTCCGGGACAGGGGGGAATTCACCCCTCCACTTT.

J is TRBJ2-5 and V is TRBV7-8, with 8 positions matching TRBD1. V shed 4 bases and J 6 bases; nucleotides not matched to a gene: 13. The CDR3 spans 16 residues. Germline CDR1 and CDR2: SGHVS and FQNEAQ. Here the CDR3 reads CASSSIPGGSGKTQYF. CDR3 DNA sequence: TGTGCCAGCAGCTCGATTCCAGGGGGCTCCGGGAAGACCCAGTACTTC.

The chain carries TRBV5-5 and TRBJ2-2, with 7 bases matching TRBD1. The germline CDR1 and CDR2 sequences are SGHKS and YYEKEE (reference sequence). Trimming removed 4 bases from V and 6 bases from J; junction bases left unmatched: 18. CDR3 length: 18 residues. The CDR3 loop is CASSSGQVVPTGSGELFF. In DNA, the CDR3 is TGTGCCAGCAGCAGCGGACAGGTGGTCCCGACGGGGTCCGGGGAGCTGTTTTTT.

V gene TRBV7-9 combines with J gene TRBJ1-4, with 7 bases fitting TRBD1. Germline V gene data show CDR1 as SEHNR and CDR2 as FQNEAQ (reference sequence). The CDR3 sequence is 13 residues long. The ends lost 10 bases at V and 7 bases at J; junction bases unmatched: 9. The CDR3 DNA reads TGTGCCATAGCGCAGGACAGGTCTGAAAAACTGTTTTTT. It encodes CAIAQDRSEKLFF.

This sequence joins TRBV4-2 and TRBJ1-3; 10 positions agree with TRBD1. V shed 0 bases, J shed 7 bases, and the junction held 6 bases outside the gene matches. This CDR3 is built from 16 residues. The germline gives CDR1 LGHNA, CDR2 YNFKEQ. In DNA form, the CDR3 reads TGTGCCAGCAGCCAAGAGAGGACAGGGGGTTGGAACACCATATATTTT. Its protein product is CASSQERTGGWNTIYF.

The CDR3 DNA reads as TGTGCCAGCTTCCTAGGCACTGAAGCTTTCTTT. Protein sequence: CASFLGTEAFF. This chain connects TRBV2 to TRBJ1-1; D is ambiguous. With 8 bases removed from V and 4 bases from J, the gap between germline ends came to 8 bases. The CDR3 is made up of 11 amino acids. In germline, CDR1 is SNHLY, CDR2 FYNNEI.

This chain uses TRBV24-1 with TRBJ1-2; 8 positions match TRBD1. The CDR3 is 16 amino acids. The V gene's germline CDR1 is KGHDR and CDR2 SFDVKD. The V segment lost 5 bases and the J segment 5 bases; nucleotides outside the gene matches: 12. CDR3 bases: TGTGCCACCAGTGCCACTCTCGGACAGGGCGAATATGGCTACACCTTC. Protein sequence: CATSATLGQGEYGYTF.

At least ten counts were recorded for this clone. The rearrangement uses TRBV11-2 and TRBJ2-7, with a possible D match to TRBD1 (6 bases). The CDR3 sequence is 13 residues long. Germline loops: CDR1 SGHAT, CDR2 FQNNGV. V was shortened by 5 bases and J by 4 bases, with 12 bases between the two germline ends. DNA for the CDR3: TGTGCCAGCAGCGATTACAGGGTTTACGAGCAGTACTTC. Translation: CASSDYRVYEQYF.

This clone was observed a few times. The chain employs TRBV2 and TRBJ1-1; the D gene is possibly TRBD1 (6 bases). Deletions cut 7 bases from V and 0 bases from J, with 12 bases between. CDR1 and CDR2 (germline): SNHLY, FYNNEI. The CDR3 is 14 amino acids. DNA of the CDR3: TGTGCCAGCACCGAGGGGGAGCTGAACACTGAAGCTTTCTTT. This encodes CASTEGELNTEAFF.

For the CDR3, the DNA is TGTGCCATCAGTGCTCAGTCGGTCCAGGTGACGACCGGGGAGCTGTTTTTT. Translation: CAISAQSVQVTTGELFF. This chain links TRBV10-3 with TRBJ2-2, with unresolved D. CDR1 is ENHRY and CDR2 is SYGVKD in the germline V gene. The CDR3 spans 17 residues. V was cut by 4 bases and J by 5 bases, with 20 bases left in between.

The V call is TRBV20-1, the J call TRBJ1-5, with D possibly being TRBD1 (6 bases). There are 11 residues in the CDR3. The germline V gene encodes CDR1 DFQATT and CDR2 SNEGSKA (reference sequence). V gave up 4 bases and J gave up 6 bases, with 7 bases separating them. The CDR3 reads CSATRGQPQHF. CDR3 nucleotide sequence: TGCAGTGCTACCAGGGGTCAGCCCCAGCATTTT.